This is a list of T cell receptor beta chains from one sample in a study of blood T cell repertoires in COVID-19. Profiling relied on immunoSEQ multiplex PCR, and the TCRdb table lists in-frame clones only, not all of them. This sample yields about 480,000 clones, of which approximately 88% are seen a single time; 1.5% to 2% belongs to the top ten. Sequenced: PBMCs or T cells enriched from blood (not recorded which). These receptors all come from a woman aged 40 to 50 who had recovered from COVID-19. Each CDR3 is given with its conserved first and last residue. D genes are given only for firm matches. Only some rows state a clone size, as once, few, many or a class for expanded clones.

J,V,D,size,CDR3,DNA
TRBJ1-6,TRBV7-2,TRBD1,.,CASSLGTGGRTLHF,TGTGCCAGCAGCCTCGGGACAGGGGGTAGGACCCTCCACTTT
TRBJ1-2,TRBV27,.,.,CASSPSGILDYGYTF,TGTGCCAGCAGTCCTTCGGGGATTTTGGACTATGGCTACACCTTC
TRBJ1-6,TRBV7-9,TRBD1,.,CASSLVLTGSHSPLHF,TGTGCCAGCAGCTTAGTTTTGACAGGGTCTCATTCACCCCTCCACTTT
TRBJ1-1,TRBV19,.,.,CASNPPTGPPTEAFF,TGTGCCAGTAATCCACCCACAGGACCGCCCACTGAAGCTTTCTTT
TRBJ2-7,TRBV2,.,.,CASRRQTSYEQYF,TGTGCCAGCAGAAGACAGACTTCCTACGAGCAGTACTTC
TRBJ1-5,TRBV15,.,.,CATSRDPSRALGQPQHF,TGTGCCACCAGCAGAGACCCCAGCAGGGCTCTCGGTCAGCCCCAGCATTTT
TRBJ2-1,TRBV3-1/TRBV3-2,.,.,CASSQGGTGGKVQFF,TGTGCCAGCAGCCAAGGGGGGACTGGCGGGAAGGTACAGTTCTTC
TRBJ1-2,TRBV7-9,TRBD1,.,CASSISGTGGGGYTF,TGTGCCAGCAGCATCTCCGGGACAGGGGGCGGAGGCTACACCTTC
TRBJ2-3,TRBV5-1,TRBD2,once,CASSLVTSGRASDTQYF,TGCGCCAGCAGCTTGGTGACTAGCGGGAGGGCCTCAGATACGCAGTATTTT
TRBJ2-1,TRBV5-4,.,.,CASSQWVERNNEQFF,TGTGCCAGCAGCCAGTGGGTAGAGAGGAACAATGAGCAGTTCTTC
TRBJ2-7,TRBV12-3/TRBV12-4,TRBD1,.,CASRLRQGREQYF,TGTGCCAGCAGGCTGAGACAGGGACGCGAGCAGTACTTC
TRBJ2-2,TRBV5-4,TRBD2,.,CASSSSLAGGPRTGELFF,TGTGCCAGCAGCTCTTCCCTAGCGGGAGGGCCGAGGACCGGGGAGCTGTTTTTT
TRBJ2-7,TRBV5-1,TRBD1,once,CASSLDRGRFYEQYF,TGCGCCAGCAGCTTAGACAGGGGGCGCTTCTACGAGCAGTACTTC
TRBJ2-1,TRBV24-1,.,.,CATSDLRSASSYNEQFF,TGTGCCACCAGTGATTTGCGTTCTGCCAGCTCCTACAATGAGCAGTTCTTC
TRBJ1-2,TRBV27,.,.,CASSLSGDYGYTF,TGTGCCAGCAGTTTAAGCGGGGACTATGGCTACACCTTC
TRBJ1-2,TRBV29-1,TRBD1,once,CSVEDMKGADYGYTF,TGCAGCGTTGAAGATATGAAGGGGGCGGACTATGGCTACACCTTC
TRBJ1-1,TRBV5-1,.,.,CASTIQGMGTEAFF,TGCGCCAGCACCATCCAGGGGATGGGGACTGAAGCTTTCTTT
TRBJ2-5,TRBV9,.,.,CASSVGGGRWPQYF,TGTGCCAGCAGCGTAGGTGGAGGTCGGTGGCCCCAGTACTTC
TRBJ1-1,TRBV23-1,.,.,CASSTNTEAFF,TGCGCCAGCAGCACTAACACTGAAGCTTTCTTT
TRBJ1-1,TRBV2,.,.,CASSQHGGATEAFF,TGTGCCAGCAGTCAACACGGGGGTGCCACTGAAGCTTTCTTT
TRBJ1-2,TRBV4-3,.,.,CASSQDIGIHYGYTF,TGCGCCAGCAGCCAAGATATCGGGATACACTATGGCTACACCTTC
TRBJ2-3,TRBV29-1,.,.,CSVEMAVDTQYF,TGCAGCGTTGAAATGGCGGTAGATACGCAGTATTTT
TRBJ2-2,TRBV9,.,.,CASSVTQGGTGELFF,TGTGCCAGCAGCGTAACACAGGGAGGGACCGGGGAGCTGTTTTTT
TRBJ2-1,TRBV25-1,TRBD2,.,CASSGAGGQRSYNEQFF,TGTGCCAGCAGTGGAGCGGGAGGGCAACGTTCCTACAATGAGCAGTTCTTC
TRBJ1-1,TRBV4-3,.,.,CASSQGWGMNTEAFF,TGCGCCAGCAGCCAAGGGTGGGGCATGAACACTGAAGCTTTCTTT
TRBJ1-6,TRBV5-4,TRBD1,.,CASSRGGTEESPLHF,TGTGCCAGCAGTAGGGGCGGGACAGAGGAGTCACCCCTCCACTTT
TRBJ1-2,TRBV29-1,TRBD1,.,CSADGQGAVDYGYTF,TGCAGCGCAGATGGACAGGGGGCGGTTGACTATGGCTACACCTTC
TRBJ1-6,TRBV14,.,.,CASSQEPGTLHF,TGTGCCAGCAGCCAAGAACCGGGGACCCTCCACTTT
TRBJ1-1,TRBV6-5,.,few,CASRGWGPIDTEAFF,TGTGCCAGCAGGGGGTGGGGGCCGATTGACACTGAAGCTTTCTTT
TRBJ1-5,TRBV19,.,.,CASTNEEGYLNQPQHF,TGTGCCAGTACCAACGAGGAGGGCTATCTTAATCAGCCCCAGCATTTT
TRBJ2-5,TRBV15,.,.,CATSRVEAEETQYF,TGTGCCACCAGCAGAGTTGAAGCGGAAGAGACCCAGTACTTC
TRBJ1-4,TRBV6-2/TRBV6-3,TRBD1,.,CASSFWTGKDEKLFF,TGTGCCAGCAGTTTTTGGACAGGGAAGGATGAAAAACTGTTTTTT
TRBJ1-2,TRBV19,.,.,CASSIRRDGYTF,TGTGCCAGTAGTATAAGGAGAGATGGCTACACCTTC
TRBJ1-1,TRBV11-3,TRBD1,.,CASSLPRDRGGTEAFF,TGTGCCAGCAGCTTACCCCGGGACAGGGGAGGGACTGAAGCTTTCTTT
TRBJ1-1,TRBV15,.,.,CATSRGVETEAFF,TGTGCCACCAGCAGGGGAGTTGAAACTGAAGCTTTCTTT
TRBJ2-3,TRBV18,TRBD2,.,CASSPGLAGGSGDTQYF,TGTGCCAGCTCACCGGGACTAGCGGGAGGAAGCGGAGATACGCAGTATTTT
TRBJ1-1,TRBV4-2,.,.,CASSQAAGGLNTEAFF,TGTGCCAGCAGCCAAGCTGCGGGGGGGTTGAATACTGAAGCTTTCTTT
TRBJ1-2,TRBV19,.,.,CASSIPPGIYGYTF,TGTGCCAGTAGTATCCCGCCAGGGATCTATGGCTACACCTTC
TRBJ2-7,TRBV6-1,TRBD1,.,CASSEAGQAGSYEQYF,TGTGCCAGCAGTGAAGCCGGACAGGCTGGCTCCTACGAGCAGTACTTC
TRBJ2-6,TRBV15,.,.,CATSRDRYSGANVLTF,TGTGCCACCAGCAGAGATCGGTACTCTGGGGCCAACGTCCTGACTTTC
TRBJ2-2,TRBV9,.,.,CASSAPSGDLNTGELFF,TGTGCCAGCAGCGCACCCTCAGGGGACCTGAACACCGGGGAGCTGTTTTTT
TRBJ2-3,TRBV5-4,.,.,CASSFQGSTDTQYF,TGTGCCAGCAGCTTCCAGGGTAGCACAGATACGCAGTATTTT
TRBJ2-5,TRBV24-1,TRBD1,.,CATSDPGTGYQETQYF,TGTGCCACCAGTGACCCCGGGACAGGGTACCAAGAGACCCAGTACTTC
TRBJ1-6,TRBV27,.,.,CASKRSDSGISPLHF,TGTGCCAGCAAACGTTCTGACAGCGGGATTTCACCCCTCCACTTT
TRBJ2-7,TRBV14,TRBD2,.,CASSRTSGRADEQYF,TGTGCCAGCAGCCGGACTAGCGGGAGGGCCGACGAGCAGTACTTC
TRBJ2-3,TRBV7-2,TRBD2,.,CASSSGSGLGDTQYF,TGTGCCAGCTCTAGCGGGAGCGGGTTGGGGGATACGCAGTATTTT
TRBJ1-1,TRBV11-2,.,.,CASSPTGIRAFF,TGTGCCAGCAGCCCCACAGGGATAAGAGCTTTCTTT
TRBJ2-4,TRBV5-6,TRBD1,.,CASSLQGGLNIQYF,TGTGCCAGCAGCCTACAGGGGGGCCTAAACATTCAGTACTTC
TRBJ2-1,TRBV18,TRBD2,.,CASSSRTSSQRHEQFF,TGTGCCAGCTCATCGCGGACTAGCTCGCAACGGCATGAGCAGTTCTTC
TRBJ1-6,TRBV3-1/TRBV3-2,.,.,CASSQTGDSPLHF,TGTGCCAGCAGCCAAACGGGGGATTCACCCCTCCACTTT
TRBJ1-2,TRBV25-1,TRBD1,.,CASSEFGGQGDYGYTF,TGTGCCAGCAGTGAATTTGGGGGGCAGGGGGACTATGGCTACACCTTC
TRBJ2-1,TRBV7-6,TRBD2,.,CASSRRTSGSSYNEQFF,TGTGCCAGCAGCCGAAGGACTAGCGGGAGCTCCTACAATGAGCAGTTCTTC
TRBJ1-4,TRBV6-2/TRBV6-3,.,.,CASSWIGGINEKLFF,TGTGCCAGCAGTTGGATCGGAGGAATTAATGAAAAACTGTTTTTT
TRBJ1-4,TRBV6-5,.,once,CASSYSSGENEKLFF,TGTGCCAGCAGTTACTCGAGTGGTGAAAATGAAAAACTGTTTTTT
TRBJ2-2,TRBV7-9,.,few,CASSLTGTRGTGELFF,TGTGCCAGCAGCTTAACCGGAACCCGAGGCACCGGGGAGCTGTTTTTT